This entry concerns a single T cell receptor (beta chain). The target antigen is unknown. The data were taken from a study of T cell responses to AZD1222 COVID-19 vaccine. Study at large: Second-dose groups at about 4 or about 12 weeks were pooled. Study results and caveats: Clonal diversity was possibly underestimated, and white British individuals and females predominated among donors.

Profiled with immunoSEQ multiplex PCR; TCRdb holds only in-frame clones, not every one. The sample lists about 79,000 clones, around 84% occurring once. The sequencing here drew on peripheral blood, taken on day 0 of AZD1222 vaccination. The sequence was obtained from an adult in good health.

CDR3 in DNA: TGTGCCAGCAGCCAGGGGACAGGAGAGACCCAGTACTTC. Translated, it gives CASSQGTGETQYF. V and J are TRBV7-9 and TRBJ2-5; 8 nucleotides line up with TRBD1. Germline CDR1 reads SEHNR; CDR2 reads FQNEAQ (reference sequence). The CDR3 is 13 amino acids. With 5 bases clipped from V and 4 bases from J, the junction kept 3 bases outside the gene matches.